A selection of T cell receptor beta chains follows, all from one sample in a study of T cells in Graves' hyperthyroidism and ophthalmopathy. TCRdb re-derived calls from the multiplex PCR reads in MiXCR, one entry per CDR3 protein. In the table there are some 350,000 distinct CDR3 sequences, around 15% of which are singletons. Material for sequencing was blood. All receptors derive from a woman aged 60-75 years with Graves' ophthalmopathy. Both conserved end residues are part of each CDR3. A D gene is named only where the DNA matches it firmly. Rows give clone size only sometimes, using once, few, many, or a class for an expanded clone.

D,J,size,V,CDR3,DNA
.,TRBJ1-1,many,TRBV7-9,CASSPNPRATEAFF,TGTGCCAGCAGCCCTAACCCCCGAGCCACTGAAGCTTTCTTT
TRBD1,TRBJ2-5,few,TRBV9,CASSPTDREETQYF,TGTGCCAGCAGCCCCACGGACAGGGAGGAGACCCAGTACTTC
.,TRBJ1-1,many,TRBV5-6,CASSLQGTNEAFF,TGTGCCAGCAGCTTGCAGGGGACGAATGAAGCTTTCTTT
TRBD2,TRBJ2-4,many,TRBV3-1,CASSQGGLAGTKNIQYF,TGTGCCAGCAGCCAAGGCGGACTAGCGGGGACCAAAAACATTCAGTACTTC
TRBD2,TRBJ2-1,.,TRBV28,CASSLAGVRPFF,TGTGCCAGCAGTTTAGCGGGAGTTCGACCGTTCTTC
TRBD1,TRBJ2-4,.,TRBV6-6,CASSYSRGGQGAKNIQYF,TGTGCCAGCAGTTACTCGCGGGGAGGACAGGGGGCCAAAAACATTCAGTACTTC
TRBD1,TRBJ1-5,many,TRBV12-5,CASGLVLFGTGRSNQPQHF,TGTGCTAGTGGTTTGGTACTATTTGGGACAGGTCGAAGCAATCAGCCCCAGCATTTT
.,TRBJ2-3,many,TRBV7-2,CASTLGTTDTQYF,TGTGCCAGCACCCTAGGGACGACAGATACGCAGTATTTT
TRBD2,TRBJ2-1,many,TRBV7-3,CASSLGTSGNDEQFF,TGTGCCAGCAGCTTGGGGACTAGCGGGAACGATGAGCAGTTCTTC
TRBD2,TRBJ2-2,.,TRBV19,CASTASGRAEDTGELFF,TGTGCCAGTACGGCTAGCGGGAGGGCCGAGGACACCGGGGAGCTGTTTTTT
TRBD1,TRBJ1-4,few,TRBV2,CASRSGQAGNEKLFF,TGTGCCAGCAGGAGCGGACAGGCGGGTAATGAAAAACTGTTTTTT
.,TRBJ1-4,few,TRBV5-1,CASSLLGAGANEKLFF,TGCGCCAGCAGCCTCCTGGGGGCAGGCGCTAATGAAAAACTGTTTTTT
.,TRBJ2-2,.,TRBV18,CASSPGSNLGTGELFF,TGTGCCAGCTCACCAGGGTCGAACTTAGGGACCGGGGAGCTGTTTTTT
TRBD2,TRBJ2-3,few,TRBV19,CASSITSGRGTDTQYF,TGTGCCAGTAGTATAACTAGCGGGAGAGGGACAGATACGCAGTATTTT
TRBD1,TRBJ2-4,.,TRBV15,CATTPDRGKNIQYF,TGTGCCACCACCCCGGACAGGGGCAAAAACATTCAGTACTTC
.,TRBJ1-5,few,TRBV10-2,CASTAGSYRVGPQHF,TGCGCCAGCACTGCGGGCAGCTATAGGGTAGGGCCCCAGCATTTT
TRBD2,TRBJ2-6,.,TRBV3-1,CASSPAGGPPGANVLTF,TGTGCCAGCAGCCCCGCGGGAGGGCCGCCCGGGGCCAACGTCCTGACTTTC
.,TRBJ1-1,few,TRBV19,CASSIDLTGEAFF,TGTGCCAGTAGTATAGACCTGACAGGTGAGGCTTTCTTT
.,TRBJ1-1,many,TRBV29-1,CSVEREGLDTEAFF,TGCAGCGTTGAAAGGGAGGGTTTGGACACTGAAGCTTTCTTT
.,TRBJ2-2,.,TRBV6-1,CAIRHDETTNTGELFF,TGTGCCATCCGCCATGATGAGACTACGAACACCGGGGAGCTGTTTTTT
.,TRBJ2-7,many,TRBV7-2,CASSLGPRRAYEQYF,TGTGCCAGCAGCTTAGGTCCCCGACGGGCCTACGAGCAGTACTTC
TRBD2,TRBJ2-7,many,TRBV2,CASHSGTSMNEQYF,TGTGCCAGCCATTCCGGGACTAGCATGAACGAGCAGTACTTC
.,TRBJ1-1,many,TRBV5-1,CASSPVTPGGDTEAFF,TGCGCCAGCAGCCCCGTCACCCCAGGAGGAGACACTGAAGCTTTCTTT
.,TRBJ2-6,few,TRBV6-1,CASATGANSGANVLTF,TGTGCCAGCGCGACAGGCGCCAACTCTGGGGCCAACGTCCTGACTTTC
.,TRBJ2-1,few,TRBV30,CASSREASSYNEQFF,TGTGCCAGTAGTAGAGAAGCTAGCTCCTACAATGAGCAGTTCTTC
.,TRBJ2-5,many,TRBV28,CASTIGVPGETQYF,TGTGCCAGCACCATTGGAGTGCCAGGGGAGACCCAGTACTTC
.,TRBJ2-1,few,TRBV5-1,CASSLAGVSHNEQFF,TGCGCCAGCAGCTTGGCAGGGGTCTCCCACAATGAGCAGTTCTTC
.,TRBJ2-1,many,TRBV7-8,CASSLEIANEQFF,TGTGCCAGCAGCTTAGAGATAGCGAATGAGCAGTTCTTC
.,TRBJ2-1,.,TRBV10-1,CASSEDPGGPGGQFF,TGCGCCAGCAGTGAGGACCCGGGAGGGCCAGGGGGGCAGTTCTTC
.,TRBJ1-1,many,TRBV2,CASSVGTEAFF,TGTGCCAGCAGTGTGGGCACTGAAGCTTTCTTT
TRBD1,TRBJ1-2,few,TRBV18,CASSSSGGGGYTF,TGTGCCAGCTCATCCTCAGGGGGCGGAGGCTACACCTTC
.,TRBJ2-5,.,TRBV28,CASLRTDQETQYF,TGTGCCAGCCTCCGGACCGACCAAGAGACCCAGTACTTC
.,TRBJ1-4,many,TRBV2,CASSEAPAGGSATNEKLFF,TGTGCCAGCAGTGAAGCGCCCGCCGGGGGTTCCGCAACTAATGAAAAACTGTTTTTT
TRBD2,TRBJ2-1,.,TRBV28,CASSLSPGTRRPEQFF,TGTGCCAGCAGTTTATCCCCCGGGACTAGACGACCTGAGCAGTTCTTC
TRBD2,TRBJ2-1,.,TRBV27,CASSRDYLNEQFF,TGTGCCAGCAGCCGGGACTACCTCAATGAGCAGTTCTTC
.,TRBJ2-1,many,TRBV11-3,CASSLDRRGEQFF,TGTGCCAGCAGCTTAGATCGTCGCGGGGAACAGTTCTTC
TRBD2,TRBJ2-7,many,TRBV6-1,CASTWTSGRAGEQYF,TGTGCCAGCACCTGGACTAGCGGGAGGGCGGGCGAGCAGTACTTC
.,TRBJ2-1,many,TRBV6-1,CASSLLGGLGNEQFF,TGTGCCAGCAGTTTACTAGGTGGGCTAGGCAATGAGCAGTTCTTC
TRBD1,TRBJ2-4,many,TRBV18,CASSFDRGDIQYF,TGTGCCAGCTCTTTCGACAGGGGTGACATTCAGTACTTC
TRBD1,TRBJ2-7,many,TRBV10-3,CAISDRLAGGNYEQYF,TGTGCCATCAGTGACCGCTTGGCAGGGGGCAACTACGAGCAGTACTTC
.,TRBJ2-5,few,TRBV18,CASSPGGGTTQETQYF,TGTGCCAGCTCACCAGGGGGCGGGACAACTCAAGAGACCCAGTACTTC
.,TRBJ1-5,many,TRBV4-2,CASSQDLGTNQPQHF,TGTGCCAGCAGCCAGGACCTCGGGACCAATCAGCCCCAGCATTTT
TRBD2,TRBJ2-5,few,TRBV29-1,CSVDNLAGGPTKTQYF,TGCAGCGTTGACAACCTAGCGGGAGGGCCGACGAAGACCCAGTACTTC